This TCR beta chain was sequenced for a study of cytomegalovirus exposure and HLA in healthy donors (dated by TCRdb to the late 2010s). About the investigation overall: An earlier analysis of some 620 of the donors reported approximately 280 Gb of sequence data and 117 million unique TCR beta sequences obtained from around 170 million T cells. An earlier analysis of about 600 of the donors used high-throughput TCR beta sequencing to judge whether each TCR beta V gene segment behaved as functional or pseudogenic. To predict cytomegalovirus infection status, the study combined high-throughput TCR immunosequencing, statistical association of individual TCRs with disease status, and machine learning. Among the 398 genotyped donors, approximately 82% belonged to the genetic ancestry cluster associated with self-reported Caucasian donors. All discovery cohort repertoires had been generated using a single sequencing platform. Using immunosequencing, the study profiled T cell repertoires from about 610 subjects and related those repertoires to cytomegalovirus serostatus. Donor age, sex, ethnicity and CMV serostatus were collected together with the repertoire data. On average, roughly 250,000 unique TCR beta nucleotide sequences were sequenced per donor among some 420 genotyped donors of the cohort, with around 19% of those sequences being non-productive. In addition to the first cohort of 666 subjects, a separate validation cohort of approximately 110 different subjects was used. An early release that covered about 640 HLA-typed donors contained approximately 320 gigabases of sequencing data and tens of millions of unique TCR sequences. Rather than using new phenotypic data, the later analysis identified candidate immune exposures from TCR beta sequences and from how often those sequences occurred across donors. A later genetic analysis used genome-wide SNP genotypes for about 65% of the 666 donors, treating that subset as a discovery cohort. A few DR-DQ haplotypes were handled as single units for association and clustering because linkage in the cohort was strong. Typing coverage differed by locus: A, B, C, DRB1 and DQB1 were typed in roughly 620-640 donors, DQA1 in 522, DPA1 in 600 to 610, and DPB1 in 472. The study aimed to test whether cataloging public T cell receptors could reveal signatures of past pathogen exposure. HLA typing covered class I and class II loci at four-digit resolution. A later analysis re-analyzed previously published TCR beta repertoires from 666 donors and added high-resolution HLA genotyping to study TCR occurrence patterns.

Libraries were prepared through the immunoSEQ multiplex PCR assay. For the multiplex PCR, a mixture combining 60 forward primers for TCR Vbeta segments and 13 reverse primers for TCR Jbeta segments was used. The CDR3 region of rearranged TCR beta genes was amplified from genomic DNA with a multiplex PCR assay. The Illumina HiSeq System was used to sequence the amplified TCR beta libraries as 87-base-pair reads. The study's processing was this. A later analysis counted about 80 million unique TCR beta chains across the 700 or so repertoires, and roughly 11 million of these chains were shared by at least two donors. Raw reads were error-corrected and collapsed into unique sequences with a nearest-neighbor algorithm that merged closely related sequences to remove PCR and sequencing errors. V, D and J gene segments were assigned by aligning CDR3 sequences to IMGT reference sequences. For a sequence to be retained, a match of at least six nucleotides to both a V gene segment and a J gene segment was required. A rearrangement counted as productive if the CDR3 had no stop codons and remained in frame with V and J, and every other rearrangement counted as non-productive. Following IMGT convention, CDR3 was defined as the stretch from the second conserved V-encoded cysteine to the conserved J-encoded phenylalanine. Sequences without an unambiguous match to a single V gene segment were excluded from the earlier analysis of 450 to 650 of the donors. In an earlier analysis of 450 to 750 of the donors, a V segment was called functional when productive rearrangements were above 56.7%, and segregating when the standard deviation between donors exceeded 5%. A statistical classification framework was built to diagnose cytomegalovirus status from the catalog of TCR beta chain sequences. V and J gene assignment, in a later analysis, came from comparing TCR nucleotide sequences with IMGT/GENE-DB human TR gene sequences. In a later analysis, CDR3 sequences and most-parsimonious VDJ recombination scenarios were assigned using the TCRdist pipeline. In a later analysis, every TCR beta chain was defined by the combination of its CDR3 amino acid sequence and its V-gene family, and reads without a unique V-gene family were dropped. As a way to deal with suspected cross-contamination and a sequencing artifact, a later analysis dropped more than 500 nucleotide sequences that were highly shared and had low generation probability. For each public chain, a later analysis derived a clonal expansion index from normalized ranks of inferred template counts within each repertoire. In a later analysis, generation probabilities were computed using a VDJ recombination model fitted to out-of-frame rearrangements, and the results were checked against IGoR. A later analysis scored TCR-TCR, TCR-HLA and TCR-CMV co-occurrence with hypergeometric tests, applying a repertoire-size bias correction to TCR pairs. False discovery rates were estimated in a later analysis by permuting HLA or CMV assignments 20 times. In a later analysis, co-occurring TCRs were grouped with DBSCAN, and TCRdist sequence similarity was added when clustering was performed within HLA-allele-positive subsets. Repertoires with fewer than 30,000 or more than 120,000 public chains, plus five repertoires with anomalous nucleotide sharing, were excluded from co-occurrence clustering. Sourced from immuneACCESS, this table was stored by TCRdb with only in-frame sequences that have V and J called. A share of the clones is absent; for the studies checked, an unresolved V gene accounts for under half, and the remainder has no known explanation. The V and J calls and clone size are taken from that table; D and trimming were inferred from the DNA. The sample yields 150,000 to 200,000 clones; more than 65% were counted once. The leading ten clones occupy approximately 1.8% of the sample.

The cohort consisted of fewer than 700 healthy bone marrow donors. At the time of sampling, every cohort member was nominally healthy, though immune exposures that went unrecorded were likely present. The donor tested CMV seronegative, placing the donor among the 350 or so seronegative members of the cohort. Each donor provided a peripheral blood sample, and peripheral blood mononuclear cells were used for TCR beta sequencing. Genomic DNA was extracted from the blood cell samples with the Qiagen DNeasy Blood Extraction Kit. The CDR3 runs 15 amino acids, cysteine and phenylalanine included. The entry retains the CDR3 DNA only, 45 bases that are in frame from base 1. CDR1 SGHVS and CDR2 FNYEAQ were looked up in the germline V gene. Germline trimming amounts to 0 bases on V and 4 bases on J, with 5 as the count of junction bases outside the gene matches. The study at large found these results: The earlier analysis of some 540 of the donors excluded 15 to 20 rarely observed V segments, including chromosome 9 orphons, because counts were too low. When HLA alleles, especially DR and DQ, strongly co-occurred, attributing TCR associations to individual alleles was difficult. A group of highly shared sequence variants was considered likely to be a technical artifact of the sequencing pipeline. Some IMGT-functional V segments, including TRBV6-2 and TRBV6-3, could not be distinguished by the 87-base-pair reads and were therefore excluded. Sequencing depth was assumed to be roughly uniform across donors in the presence/absence analyses, though that assumption may not hold. Because some donors lacked HLA typing at each locus, the association tests relied only on the typed subset. It was suggested by the authors that the approach could potentially be generalized to other disease states and immunological phenotypes. According to a later genetic analysis, donors in an Asian-associated ancestry cluster had fewer N-insertions in productive TCRs than the approximately 670-donor mean. The only immune exposure information available for the cohort was CMV serostatus. A further reported finding was that TCR beta sequences accurately predicted the HLA-A and HLA-B alleles for most subjects in the first cohort. Broadly in line with IMGT annotations, most TCR beta V segments showed up in productive rearrangements about 87% or about 30% of the time in an earlier analysis of approximately 600 of the donors. In vitro tests confirmed that a few of the cytomegalovirus-associated TCR beta chains recognize cytomegalovirus antigens. In a later analysis, the rate of TCR association differed among HLA loci, with DRB1 alleles having the most associated TCRs and HLA-C alleles having the fewest. At a false discovery rate of 0.05, a later analysis linked around 15,000 TCR beta sequences to specific HLA alleles. The classifier was reported to diagnose cytomegalovirus status with high specificity and sensitivity in both the original and validation cohorts. According to a later analysis, most CMV-associated TCR beta chains appeared to be HLA-restricted, and the HLA associations seemed to be driven largely by CMV exposure. Only TCR beta chains were sequenced in this cohort, and the absence of alpha or paired-chain data limited detectable features. Compared with equally common non-associated chains, HLA-associated TCR beta chains in a later analysis were more clonally expanded and had lower generation probabilities. While some public TCRs were present in many individuals, most TCR sequences turned up only very rarely across donors. Linkage disequilibrium might explain the correlated functional status among segregating V segments, but an unknown experimental factor could not be excluded. In a later genetic analysis, a missense DCLRE1C variant was associated with V-gene and J-gene trimming of TCR beta chains, and the association was replicated in an independent cohort. A later analysis reported that several top co-occurrence clusters appeared linked to parvovirus B19, influenza, CMV and Epstein-Barr virus. A total of some 180 TCR beta chains were listed by the study as associated with cytomegalovirus.

This clone was seen just once. Its antigen has not been determined. It has no much larger one-base neighbor in the sample; base qualities were not kept. Here the chain combines TRBV7-6 and TRBJ2-7; 8 of the junction bases match TRBD1. This clonotype originated in a woman between 25 and 40 years old in good health and CMV-seronegative. Source material: PBMCs. CDR3 protein: CASSLAMDRVYEQYF. The DNA sequence reads TGTGCCAGCAGCTTAGCGATGGACAGGGTATACGAGCAGTACTTC.